What follows is one T cell receptor beta chain and its context. Antigen unknown. Germline-derived CDR1 and CDR2 are SGHDT and YYEEEE. The CDR3 extends over 17 amino acids. Trimming left V 0 bases short and J 1 base short, with 13 bases between. The data were obtained in a study of T cell responses to AZD1222 COVID-19 vaccine. The study, taken as a whole, reports: Baseline antibody screening turned up just a handful of seropositive AZD1222 recipients.

Clones were read by immunoSEQ multiplex PCR, and TCRdb kept only the in-frame ones, dropping some. The sample holds 150,000 to 180,000 clones; roughly 90% are singletons and the top ten take approximately 17%. V and J are TRBV5-6 and TRBJ1-4; no definite D call. This material consisted of peripheral blood, taken on day 0 of AZD1222 vaccination. The clonotype comes from an adult in good health. The CDR3: CASSLERVGRTNEKLFF. CDR3 DNA: TGTGCCAGCAGCTTGGAACGGGTGGGCAGAACTAATGAAAAACTGTTTTTT.